Below are 32 T cell receptor beta chains sequenced from a single sample in a study of cytomegalovirus exposure and HLA in healthy donors. PCR involved 60 Vbeta and 13 Jbeta primers. Sequencing was performed with immunoSEQ multiplex PCR; in TCRdb, only in-frame clones are kept and a portion is missing. The profile shows about 69,000 clones, about 76% of them singletons. What was sequenced was PBMCs. The origin of the receptors is a man aged 18 to 29 in good health and CMV-seronegative.

V is TRBV5-1 and J is TRBJ2-2; TRBD1 matches at 9 bases. Per germline, CDR1 SGHRS and CDR2 YFSETQ. The CDR3 is made up of 16 amino acids. V lost 0 bases and J lost 2; bases outside the gene matches: 2. The CDR3 DNA is TGCGCCAGCAGCTTGGTGGACAGGGGCAACACCGGGGAGCTGTTTTTT. Amino acid sequence: CASSLVDRGNTGELFF.

CDR3 loop: CASSLKSRGSSYEQYF. In DNA form, the CDR3 reads TGTGCCAGCAGTTTAAAATCGCGGGGGAGCTCCTACGAGCAGTACTTC. This rearrangement joins TRBV27 to TRBJ2-7; 7 bases are shared with TRBD2. There are 16 residues in the CDR3. The V and J ends lost 2 bases and 0 bases, in that order; junction bases with no gene match: 7. The germline V gene has CDR1 MNHEY and CDR2 SMNVEV (reference sequence).

The rearrangement uses TRBV6-1 and TRBJ2-1, with TRBD2 matching over 13 bases. The length of the CDR3 is 13 residues. Germline trimming cut 7 bases from V and 12 bases from J; bases unmatched to any gene: 6. Germline CDR1 is MNHNS and CDR2 is SASEGT. Written as DNA, the CDR3 is TGTGCCAGCACGACTAGCGGGGGGTCTGGGCAGTTCTTC. As protein: CASTTSGGSGQFF.

The V call is TRBV5-6, the J call TRBJ2-5; TRBD1 might be the D (5 bases). CDR1 is SGHDT and CDR2 is YYEEEE in the germline V gene. Between the trimmed V and J ends, which lost 7 bases and 1 base, there was a span of 14 bases. The CDR3 runs 14 residues. The CDR3: CASSSPGSQETQYF. CDR3 sequence (DNA): TGTGCCAGCTCAAGTCCAGGGTCCCAAGAGACCCAGTACTTC.

The chain carries TRBV11-3 and TRBJ2-3; 8 bases map to TRBD2. The germline CDR1 and CDR2 sequences are SGHNT and YENEEA. Unmatched junction bases numbered 13, after V lost 4 bases and J lost 1 base. The CDR3 consists of 18 residues. Here the CDR3 reads CASSYTLSGTRGTDTQYF. The DNA of the CDR3 is TGTGCCAGCAGCTATACCCTTAGCGGGACTAGGGGCACAGATACGCAGTATTTT. The whole variable domain, remainder taken from reference TRBV11-3 and TRBJ2-3, is EAGVVQSPRYKIIEKKQPVAFWCNPISGHNTLYWYLQNLGQGPELLIRYENEEAVDDSQLPKDRFSAERLKGVDSTLKIQPAELGDSAVYLCASSYTLSGTRGTDTQYFGPGTRLTVL.

This clone was observed a handful of times. The chain links TRBV5-6 to TRBJ2-2; the D gene is possibly TRBD1 (6 bases). CDR3 length: 15 residues. Germline loops: CDR1 SGHDT, CDR2 YYEEEE. V shed 4 bases and J shed 3 bases, with 13 bases lying between them. CDR3 sequence reads: CASSHGQLYTGELFF. CDR3 sequence (DNA): TGTGCCAGCAGCCATGGACAGCTCTACACCGGGGAGCTGTTTTTT.

The chain joins TRBV5-4 to TRBJ2-1; D might be TRBD2 (6 bases). Germline lookup yields CDR1 SGHNT and CDR2 YYREEE (reference sequence). Trimming took off 4 bases at V and 7 bases at J, with 18 bases between the two ends. This CDR3 is built from 15 residues. As DNA, the CDR3 is TGTGCCAGCAGCCCCCCCCGGGACTCCCTAAATGAGCAGTTCTTC. It translates to CASSPPRDSLNEQFF.

The chain has TRBV5-1 and TRBJ2-4, with 7 bases identical to TRBD2. CDR3 length: 16 amino acids. With V trimmed by 4 bases and J by 8 bases, 15 bases remained unmatched. Looked up from germline, CDR1 is SGHRS and CDR2 is YFSETQ. The CDR3 sequence is CASSPSLIAGGDIQYF. The DNA for the CDR3 is TGCGCCAGCAGCCCGAGCTTAATCGCTGGGGGGGACATTCAGTACTTC.

J is TRBJ2-1 and V is TRBV7-2; D is perhaps TRBD2 (6 bases). The germline V and J ends were trimmed by 0 bases and 3 bases, with 9 bases remaining between them. This CDR3 region has 15 residues. CDR1 and CDR2 (germline): SGHTA, FQGNSA. The CDR3 DNA is TGTGCCAGCAGCTTAGCCGCGACTAGCTACAATGAGCAGTTCTTC. It codes for CASSLAATSYNEQFF.

This chain joins TRBV28 and TRBJ1-2; D is perhaps TRBD1 (5 bases). With 8 bases removed from V and 1 base from J, the gap between germline ends came to 20 bases. The CDR3 is 16 amino acids. Germline V gene lookup returns CDR1 MDHEN and CDR2 SYDVKM. The DNA of the CDR3 is TGTGCCAGCCAAGTTTTGGGGGGGTCTAATAACTATGGCTACACCTTC. Translating gives CASQVLGGSNNYGYTF.

V and J are TRBV7-9 and TRBJ2-7, with a tentative D call TRBD1 (5 bases). The CDR3 covers 13 residues. Trimming removed 5 bases from V and 2 bases from J, with 10 bases in between. The germline gives CDR1 SEHNR, CDR2 FQNEAQ (reference sequence). CDR3 DNA: TGTGCCAGCAGCCGCAGGGATGCCTACGAGCAGTACTTC. Amino acids: CASSRRDAYEQYF.

V gene TRBV6-1 combines with J gene TRBJ2-1, with TRBD2 matching 12 bases. This CDR3 contains 16 residues. With V trimmed by 2 bases and J by 12 bases, 11 bases remained unmatched. CDR1 is MNHNS and CDR2 is SASEGT in the germline V gene. The CDR3 DNA follows: TGTGCCAGCAGTGAATCGAGGGCTAGCGGGGGGGCCCTGCAGTTCTTC. As protein: CASSESRASGGALQFF.

The J gene is TRBJ2-6, the V gene TRBV5-1, with D perhaps matching TRBD1 (5 bases). Germline assignment: CDR1 SGHRS and CDR2 YFSETQ. The length of the CDR3 is 20 residues. Trimming took off 4 bases at V and 4 bases at J, with 27 bases between the two ends. CDR3 loop: CASSPLEQGGFRVGANVLTF. CDR3 coding DNA: TGCGCCAGCAGCCCCCTCGAGCAGGGCGGCTTCCGTGTAGGGGCCAACGTCCTGACTTTC.

The CDR3 DNA reads TGTGCCAGCAGCACCCCCCGGCGGGACGAGCAGTACTTC. Encoded protein: CASSTPRRDEQYF. This chain links TRBV11-2 with TRBJ2-7; D is perhaps TRBD2 (5 bases). Germline CDR1 and CDR2: SGHAT and FQNNGV. CDR3 size: 13 residues. V was trimmed by 5 bases and J by 5 bases, leaving 13 bases between them.

The CDR3 DNA reads as TGTGCCAGCGGGGGGAGCGTCGGCAATGAGCAGTTCTTC. Protein: CASGGSVGNEQFF. The J gene is TRBJ2-1, the V gene TRBV19, with 7 bases fitting TRBD2. CDR1 is LNHDA, CDR2 SQIVND, per germline (reference sequence). V trimming: 9 bases; J trimming: 6 bases; junction bases outside the gene matches: 8. The CDR3 length is 13 residues. The variable domain in full, with the rest retrieved from reference TRBV19 and TRBJ2-1, is DGGITQSPKYLFRKEGQNVTLSCEQNLNHDAMYWYRQDPGQGLRLIYYSQIVNDFQKGDIAEGYSVSREKKESFPLTVTSAQKNPTAFYLCASGGSVGNEQFFGPGTRLTVL.

This chain connects TRBV10-3 to TRBJ2-3; D unresolved. The V end lost 3 bases, the J end lost 6 bases, and 4 bases lay between the germline ends. The V gene's germline CDR1 is ENHRY and CDR2 SYGVKD. The CDR3 is 11 amino acids. In DNA, the CDR3 is TGTGCCATCAGTGATCCGGATACGCAGTATTTT. Protein product: CAISDPDTQYF.

The V gene is TRBV4-1, the J gene TRBJ2-5; 9 nucleotides match TRBD1. The J call may be in error: the DNA end matches TRBJ2-7 better. Germline loops: CDR1 MGHRA, CDR2 YSYEKL. The CDR3 totals 16 residues. The chain's CDR3 is CASSQFAGTGSYEQYF. In DNA form, the CDR3 reads TGCGCCAGCAGCCAATTTGCTGGGACAGGGTCCTACGAGCAGTACTTC.

The chain links TRBV27 to TRBJ2-2; no clear D gene. Trimming pared 6 bases from V and 7 bases from J, leaving 9 bases between. Germline V gene lookup returns CDR1 MNHEY and CDR2 SMNVEV (reference sequence). The CDR3 has 12 residues. The CDR3 sequence is CASSTFSGELFF. The DNA for the CDR3 is TGTGCCAGCAGCACCTTTAGCGGGGAGCTGTTTTTT.

This clone has more than one count but fewer than ten. The rearrangement joins TRBV4-3 to TRBJ1-1; D gene unclear. There are 15 residues in the CDR3. The germline V gene encodes CDR1 LGHNA and CDR2 YSLEER. With 0 bases removed from V and 3 bases from J, the gap between germline ends came to 11 bases. The CDR3 nucleotides read TGCGCCAGCAGCCAAGATGCGGGGAGTGACACTGAAGCTTTCTTT. Its protein product is CASSQDAGSDTEAFF.

V usage is TRBV4-3 and J usage is TRBJ1-1, with D hard to call. Germline-derived CDR1 and CDR2 are LGHNA and YSLEER. This CDR3 spans 14 amino acids. The V end was cut by 4 bases, the J end by 1 base, with 10 bases between. CDR3: CASSLSAQNTEAFF. CDR3 nucleotide sequence: TGCGCCAGCAGCCTAAGCGCACAGAACACTGAAGCTTTCTTT.

This clone was detected only once. The V call is TRBV5-1, the J call TRBJ1-1, with TRBD1 as a possible D gene (6 bases). There are 18 residues in the CDR3. V was cut by 0 bases and J by 4 bases, with 22 bases left in between. Looked up from germline, CDR1 is SGHRS and CDR2 is YFSETQ. Here the CDR3 reads CASSLDTYSLQGFTEAFF. CDR3 coding DNA: TGCGCCAGCAGCTTGGATACATATTCATTACAGGGCTTCACTGAAGCTTTCTTT.

A few counts support this clone. The CDR3 region has the DNA TGCAGCGTTGAAGATCAGACAGGGGGGGTCATGAACACTGAAGCTTTCTTT. Translated: CSVEDQTGGVMNTEAFF. The J gene is TRBJ1-1, the V gene TRBV29-1; 9 bases fit TRBD1. The CDR3 consists of 17 residues. Looked up from germline, CDR1 is SQVTM and CDR2 is ANQGSEA. Trimming at V came to 0 bases and at J to 0 bases, leaving 8 bases not matched to a gene. Using reference TRBV29-1 and TRBJ1-1 for the parts outside the CDR3, the full variable domain is SAVISQKPSRDICQRGTSLTIQCQVDSQVTMMFWYRQQPGQSLTLIATANQGSEATYESGFVIDKFPISRPNLTFSTLTVSNMSPEDSSIYLCSVEDQTGGVMNTEAFFGQGTRLTVV.

This CDR3 is CASSLPGAGGNGYTF. The DNA of the CDR3 is TGTGCCAGCAGCTTGCCTGGGGCGGGGGGGAATGGCTACACCTTC. This rearrangement joins TRBV5-4 to TRBJ1-2, with D possibly matching TRBD1 (5 bases). V lost 1 base and J 6 bases, leaving 16 bases between the germline ends. The CDR3 loop spans 15 amino acids. Germline V gene data show CDR1 as SGHNT and CDR2 as YYREEE (reference sequence).

The chain carries TRBV6-4 and TRBJ2-2, with D possibly matching TRBD1 (5 bases). The CDR3 runs 13 residues. Germline lookup yields CDR1 MRHNA and CDR2 SNTAGT. The V end was cut by 4 bases, the J end by 5 bases, with 8 bases between. In DNA form, the CDR3 reads TGTGCCAGCAGTGTACAGGAAACCGGGGAGCTGTTTTTT. It yields the protein CASSVQETGELFF.

The chain employs TRBV19 and TRBJ1-5; D may be TRBD1 (6 bases). V dropped 5 bases and J dropped 7 bases, with 15 bases sitting between them. The length of the CDR3 is 14 residues. Germline CDR1 LNHDA, CDR2 SQIVND (reference sequence). Here the CDR3 DNA reads TGTGCCAGTAGTGGGGGGGGCTGGGGGCAGCCCCAGCATTTT. Its translation: CASSGGGWGQPQHF.

This clone appeared a single time. The germline gene is not matched at one end of the junction; a read error may be the cause. Other DNA sequences in this specimen translate into the identical CDR3. The chain recombines TRBV27 with TRBJ1-1; 7 positions match TRBD1. In germline, CDR1 is MNHEY, CDR2 SMNVEV (reference sequence). The CDR3 runs 16 residues. CDR3 bases: TGTGCCAGCAGTTCACATCAGATCAGGGGGTCCACTGAGGCTTTCTTT. Its translation is CASSSHQIRGSTEAFF.

The rearrangement links TRBV10-1 to TRBJ1-2; 7 nucleotides match TRBD1. Per germline, CDR1 WNHNN and CDR2 SYGVQD (reference sequence). The CDR3 has 15 residues. The trim removed 2 bases at V and 5 bases at J, leaving 8 bases unmatched. In DNA form, the CDR3 reads TGCGCCAGCAGTGAGGAAGGAGGGGGCTTTTATGGCTACACCTTC. This sequence encodes CASSEEGGGFYGYTF.

The CDR3 DNA reads TGTGCCAGCAGTTACTCAACAGGGGTTGACTCCTACGAGCAGTACTTC. Translating gives CASSYSTGVDSYEQYF. The rearrangement joins TRBV6-5 to TRBJ2-7, with 7 bases identical to TRBD1. With 0 bases clipped from V and 0 bases from J, the junction kept 5 bases outside the gene matches. CDR1 and CDR2 (germline): MNHEY, SVGAGI. The CDR3 is 16 amino acids.

This clone was observed once. The chain combines TRBV2 with TRBJ1-2, with TRBD1 matching over 9 bases. Germline V lookup: CDR1 SNHLY, CDR2 FYNNEI. The V and J ends lost 6 bases and 6 bases, in that order; junction bases with no gene match: 5. The CDR3 runs to 13 residues. The CDR3 DNA is TGTGCCAGCAGCGGGACAGGGTACAATGGCTACACCTTC. Protein sequence: CASSGTGYNGYTF.

The gene calls are TRBV6-1 and TRBJ2-1, with 7 nucleotides matching TRBD1. The V gene's germline CDR1 is MNHNS and CDR2 SASEGT. This CDR3 is 16 amino acids long. The J segment lost 8 bases and the V segment lost 1 base, leaving 11 bases of the junction unmatched. CDR3 sequence reads: CASSEDETGWRDEQFF. CDR3 DNA: TGTGCCAGCAGTGAAGATGAGACAGGGTGGAGAGATGAGCAGTTCTTC.

The CDR3 DNA is TGTGCCAGCAGCTTAACGGTCGGGGGGGAGCTGTTTTTT. Residues: CASSLTVGGELFF. The chain joins TRBV7-3 to TRBJ2-2, with D unresolved. The CDR3 loop spans 13 amino acids. CDR1 and CDR2 from the germline V gene are SGHTA and FQGTGA. V lost 0 bases, J lost 8 bases, and 7 bases lay in between.

This clone has just a few counts. The chain combines TRBV9 with TRBJ2-2; 9 positions match TRBD1. The CDR3 loop spans 16 amino acids. Losses at the gene ends were 3 bases for V and 4 bases for J; bases not matched to a gene: 7. Germline assignment: CDR1 SGDLS and CDR2 YYNGEE. CDR3 protein: CASSGRDRAITGELFF. The DNA of the CDR3 is TGTGCCAGCAGCGGCCGGGACAGGGCAATCACCGGGGAGCTGTTTTTT.